The 27 T cell receptor beta chains reported below all come from one sample, sequenced in a study of response to subunit inactivated influenza vaccine. TCRdb fed the RT-PCR reads into MiXCR, producing one record per CDR3 protein. The sample records about 520,000 distinct CDR3 sequences, approximately 11% being singletons. The specimen was PBMCs from blood, collected roughly 6 weeks after vaccination. Receptors originate from a man aged 50 or older who received an inactivated influenza vaccine.

In this sample, this clonotype turned up many times. The rearrangement joins TRBV10-3 to TRBJ1-1; possibly TRBD1 for D (5 bases). Germline values: CDR1 ENHRY, CDR2 SYGVKD. The V end was cut by 4 bases, the J end by 1 base, with 7 bases between. The CDR3 contains 13 residues. CDR3 bases: TGTGCCATCAGTGGGACAACGAACACTGAAGCTTTCTTT. It yields the protein CAISGTTNTEAFF.

This clonotype was seen only a few times. The chain carries TRBV20-1 and TRBJ2-7; D call uncertain. The CDR3 has 14 amino acids. Germline V CDR1 and CDR2: DFQATT, SNEGSKA (reference sequence). With 2 bases removed from V and 0 bases from J, the gap between germline ends came to 11 bases. CDR3 DNA: TGCAGTGCTAGAAGTGCAGAGATCTCCTACGAGCAGTACTTC. Translated: CSARSAEISYEQYF.

This clonotype has ten or more counts. The J gene is TRBJ2-1, the V gene TRBV7-3, with TRBD1 as a possible D gene (6 bases). This CDR3 is built from 16 residues. V shed 2 bases and J shed 2 bases, with 13 bases lying between them. Looked up from germline, CDR1 is SGHTA and CDR2 is FQGTGA. This CDR3 reads CASSLSAGTTYNEQFF. The CDR3 nucleotides read TGTGCCAGCAGCTTATCTGCAGGGACAACCTACAATGAGCAGTTCTTC.

This clonotype was picked up a small number of times. The chain joins TRBV11-2 to TRBJ1-2; D may be TRBD1 (5 bases). Germline CDR1 reads SGHAT; CDR2 reads FQNNGV. V lost 4 bases to trimming and J lost 0 bases, with 12 bases between them. The CDR3 has 15 amino acids. CDR3 protein: CASSSTRGPNYGYTF. The DNA of the CDR3 is TGTGCCAGCAGCTCTACTAGGGGTCCTAACTATGGCTACACCTTC.

This clonotype was counted ten times or more. The J gene is TRBJ2-7, the V gene TRBV29-1; no reliable D call. Trimming took 3 bases from V and 0 from J, leaving 6 bases between them. Germline V gene sequence: CDR1 SQVTM, CDR2 ANQGSEA. The CDR3 extends over 12 amino acids. DNA of the CDR3: TGCAGCGTTGATTCCGGCTCCTACGAGCAGTACTTC. Amino acids: CSVDSGSYEQYF.

This clonotype was counted between two and nine times. The chain is built from TRBV11-1 and TRBJ2-4; 16 nucleotides line up with TRBD2. The CDR3 is 19 residues long. The trim removed 6 bases at V and 1 base at J, leaving 9 bases unmatched. Germline V gene lookup returns CDR1 SGHAT and CDR2 FQDESV (reference sequence). CDR3 region: CASRPPGLAGGSAKNIQYF. The CDR3 DNA is TGTGCCAGCAGACCCCCGGGACTAGCGGGAGGGTCGGCCAAAAACATTCAGTACTTC.

CDR3: CASSLSKTTEAFF. The CDR3 region has the DNA TGTGCCAGCAGTTTATCGAAGACCACTGAAGCTTTCTTT. This sequence joins TRBV27 and TRBJ1-1, with D unclear. V dropped 0 bases and J dropped 4 bases, with 6 bases sitting between them. The germline V gene encodes CDR1 MNHEY and CDR2 SMNVEV (reference sequence). The CDR3 covers 13 residues.

This clonotype was seen a few times. The chain uses TRBV13 and TRBJ2-2; TRBD1 aligns across 10 bases. With V trimmed by 4 bases and J by 1 base, 6 bases remained unmatched. Germline assignment: CDR1 PRHDT and CDR2 FYEKMQ (reference sequence). This CDR3 has 17 residues. The CDR3, as DNA: TGTGCCAGCAGCTCCCTAGACAGGGGGCGGAACACCGGGGAGCTGTTTTTT. It yields the protein CASSSLDRGRNTGELFF.

This clonotype was detected only a few times. The genes are TRBV6-1 and TRBJ1-1; D is uncertain. Germline CDR1 and CDR2: MNHNS and SASEGT. Trimming stripped 6 bases from V and 4 bases from J, with 9 bases between. There are 12 residues in the CDR3. DNA for the CDR3: TGTGCCAGCAGCAAGGACCTCACTGAAGCTTTCTTT. Translating gives CASSKDLTEAFF.

This clonotype was recorded a few times. The chain uses TRBV10-3 and TRBJ2-5; 7 nucleotides agree with TRBD1. There are 14 residues in the CDR3. J was trimmed by 2 bases and V by 6 bases; bases with no gene match: 6. In germline, CDR1 is ENHRY, CDR2 SYGVKD. The CDR3 DNA follows: TGTGCCATCAGCCACCCGACAGGGCAAGAGACCCAGTACTTC. Amino acid sequence: CAISHPTGQETQYF.

This clonotype was picked up a small number of times. The chain uses TRBV7-9 and TRBJ2-7; TRBD1 matches at 11 bases. V shed 2 bases, J shed 5 bases, and the junction held 5 bases outside the gene matches. The CDR3 contains 15 residues. Per the germline V gene, CDR1 is SEHNR and CDR2 is FQNEAQ (reference sequence). The CDR3 nucleotides are TGTGCCAGCAGCTTACCGGGACAGGGGGTTGACGAGCAGTACTTC. It translates to CASSLPGQGVDEQYF. The entire variable domain, with the rest obtained from reference TRBV7-9 and TRBJ2-7, is as follows: DTGVSQNPRHKITKRGQNVTFRCDPISEHNRLYWYRQTLGQGPEFLTYFQNEAQLEKSRLLSDRFSAERPKGSFSTLEIQRTEQGDSAMYLCASSLPGQGVDEQYFGPGTRLTVT.

The V and J genes are TRBV4-1 and TRBJ2-5; no definite D call. CDR1 is MGHRA and CDR2 is YSYEKL in the germline V gene. The CDR3 loop spans 15 amino acids. The germline V and J ends were trimmed by 4 bases and 5 bases, with 17 bases remaining between them. The CDR3 DNA is TGCGCCAGCAGCCTAGATCCTATTTTGCGGGAGACCCAGTACTTC. It translates to CASSLDPILRETQYF.

This clonotype was recorded a few times. The V call is TRBV6-2 or TRBV6-3, the J call TRBJ2-5; no definite D call. The germline V gene has CDR1 MNHEY and CDR2 SVGEGT. This CDR3 is 14 amino acids long. The V end was cut by 7 bases, the J end by 2 bases, with 14 bases between. This CDR3 reads CASTDPGPQETQYF. For the CDR3, the DNA is TGTGCCAGCACCGATCCCGGGCCTCAAGAGACCCAGTACTTC.

This clonotype came up many times. V usage is TRBV6-2 or TRBV6-3 and J usage is TRBJ1-1; D possibly corresponds to TRBD1 (6 bases). Germline CDR1 MNHEY, CDR2 SVGEGT. Trimming removed 5 bases at V and 7 bases at J, with 8 bases between. The CDR3 length is 11 residues. CDR3 coding DNA: TGTGCCAGCAGTCAGGGGAGTGAAGCTTTCTTT. Its protein is CASSQGSEAFF.

The chain is built from TRBV29-1 and TRBJ2-2; D is unclear. CDR3 length: 12 amino acids. Germline CDR1 and CDR2: SQVTM and ANQGSEA. V was pared by 6 bases and J by 3 bases, with 8 bases between. CDR3 amino acids: CSVRWDTGELFF. The CDR3 DNA is TGCAGCGTCCGATGGGACACCGGGGAGCTGTTTTTT.

In its sample, this clonotype was seen a few times. The J gene is TRBJ2-7, the V gene TRBV4-1; the match to TRBD1 covers 9 bases. The CDR3 consists of 16 residues. V trimming: 5 bases; J trimming: 5 bases; junction bases outside the gene matches: 13. CDR1 and CDR2 from the germline V gene are MGHRA and YSYEKL. CDR3 sequence reads: CASSVLPGQGPHEQYF. CDR3 in DNA: TGCGCCAGCAGCGTTCTTCCGGGACAGGGTCCCCACGAGCAGTACTTC.

Only a few counts were recorded for this clonotype. This chain links TRBV27 with TRBJ1-1; D is uncertain. The germline gives CDR1 MNHEY, CDR2 SMNVEV (reference sequence). V lost 2 bases and J lost 1, with 17 bases in between. The CDR3 is made up of 17 amino acids. CDR3 bases: TGTGCCAGCAGTTTAGTCGGGGAGGGCACCGGGAACACTGAAGCTTTCTTT. It is translated as CASSLVGEGTGNTEAFF.

This CDR3 reads CASSHDPRGSATGDTQYF. CDR3 DNA sequence: TGCGCCAGCAGCCATGACCCTCGCGGGAGCGCTACGGGCGATACGCAGTATTTT. V and J are TRBV4-3 and TRBJ2-3; TRBD2 agrees at 7 bases. Germline V gene data show CDR1 as LGHNA and CDR2 as YSLEER. Trimming removed 3 bases from V and 6 bases from J; junction bases left unmatched: 18. The CDR3 sequence is 18 residues long.

In its sample, this clonotype was seen a few times. V is TRBV20-1 and J is TRBJ1-4; TRBD1 matches 9 bases. The CDR3 is made up of 13 amino acids. The junction had 3 bases not matched to a gene; V was cut back by 3 bases and J by 7 bases. Germline V gives CDR1 DFQATT, CDR2 SNEGSKA (reference sequence). The CDR3 spells CSASDRGSEKLFF. The CDR3 nucleotides read TGCAGTGCTAGCGACAGGGGGAGTGAAAAACTGTTTTTT.

This chain links TRBV7-2 with TRBJ2-7; D is unclear. Germline assignment: CDR1 SGHTA and CDR2 FQGNSA. CDR3 length equals 14 residues. The V gene lost 1 base and the J gene lost 6 bases, with 13 bases spanning the gap. The CDR3, as DNA: TGTGCCAGCAGCTTAGAACTATGGGGAACCGAGCAGTACTTC. Its translation is CASSLELWGTEQYF.

The rearrangement joins TRBV11-3 to TRBJ2-2, with D tentatively TRBD1 (6 bases). The germline V gene has CDR1 SGHNT and CDR2 YENEEA. Trimming cost V 2 bases and J 4 bases, with 11 bases left between them. The CDR3 is made up of 15 amino acids. CDR3 coding DNA: TGTGCCAGCAGCTTAAACAGGGCCCCCACCGGGGAGCTGTTTTTT. Translation: CASSLNRAPTGELFF.

This clonotype was seen a handful of times. The chain employs TRBV30 and TRBJ1-1; no clear D. CDR1 is GTSNPN and CDR2 is SVGIG in the germline V gene (reference sequence). The CDR3 has 13 amino acids. Trimming stripped 4 bases from V and 1 base from J, with 10 bases between. The CDR3 nucleotides read TGTGCCTGGACCCAGGTTAAGAACACTGAAGCTTTCTTT. Encoded protein: CAWTQVKNTEAFF.

The rearrangement joins TRBV12-3 or TRBV12-4 to TRBJ1-5, with a weak D call TRBD1 (5 bases). V was cut by 1 base and J by 1 base, with 8 bases left in between. This CDR3 is built from 15 residues. CDR3 DNA sequence: TGTGCCAGCAGTTTAGACCAGGGCAGCAATCAGCCCCAGCATTTT. Protein: CASSLDQGSNQPQHF.

This clonotype has just a few counts. The chain uses TRBV11-1 and TRBJ2-6; 14 bases align to TRBD2. The germline CDR1 and CDR2 sequences are SGHAT and FQDESV (reference sequence). CDR3 length: 19 amino acids. V shed 5 bases and J 2 bases; nucleotides not matched to a gene: 8. The CDR3 spells CASSPGTSGSSAGANVLTF. The CDR3 DNA sequence: TGTGCCAGCAGCCCTGGGACTAGCGGGAGTTCTGCTGGGGCCAACGTCCTGACTTTC.

This clonotype has a handful of counts. The CDR3 DNA reads as TGTGCCAGCAGTTACTCGATTTTAGCGGGGGACCACAATGAGCAGTTCTTC. Its protein is CASSYSILAGDHNEQFF. The V and J genes are TRBV6-5 and TRBJ2-1; 9 nucleotides line up with TRBD2. Losses at the gene ends were 0 bases for V and 5 bases for J; bases not matched to a gene: 8. The CDR3 spans 17 residues. Germline loops: CDR1 MNHEY, CDR2 SVGAGI.

At least ten counts were recorded for this clonotype. The chain joins TRBV12-3 or TRBV12-4 to TRBJ2-3; D tentatively reads TRBD1 or TRBD2 (6 bases each). The CDR3 is made up of 12 amino acids. The germline V and J ends were trimmed by 7 bases and 6 bases, with 11 bases remaining between them. CDR3 loop: CASTGARDTQYF. The CDR3 region has the DNA TGTGCCAGCACGGGGGCCCGGGATACGCAGTATTTT.

This clonotype was counted many times. The J gene is TRBJ2-7, the V gene TRBV12-3 or TRBV12-4, with 10 bases aligning to TRBD2. This CDR3 has 13 amino acids. V was pared by 10 bases and J by 3 bases, with 6 bases of the junction left unmatched. The CDR3 loop is CATQTSGFYEQYF. DNA of the CDR3: TGTGCCACTCAGACTAGCGGGTTCTACGAGCAGTACTTC.